A single sample is the source of the 26 T cell receptor beta chains below, sequenced in a study of identical twins. TCRdb reanalysed the 5' RACE reads using MiXCR and keeps one entry per CDR3 protein. Among fewer than 800,000 distinct CDR3 sequences listed, roughly 6.6% were seen once. These sequences were also reported in another study, on yellow fever vaccine responses in identical twins.

Sample: PBMCs. The origin of the receptors is a woman aged 18 to 35 in good health.

This clonotype was observed at least ten times. V and J are TRBV6-1 and TRBJ2-7; D ambiguous. V was trimmed by 8 bases and J by 1 base, leaving 15 bases between them. The CDR3 is 14 residues long. Germline CDR1 is MNHNS and CDR2 is SASEGT. The CDR3 here is CASHPSKASYEQYV. CDR3 DNA sequence: TGTGCCAGCCACCCTTCCAAGGCATCCTACGAGCAGTACGTC.

A few counts support this clonotype. J is TRBJ2-4 and V is TRBV6-1; 7 positions match TRBD1. Germline V CDR1 and CDR2: MNHNS, SASEGT. The CDR3 spans 17 residues. V was clipped by 4 bases and J by 1 base; unmatched bases: 10. The DNA for the CDR3 is TGTGCCAGCAGTGCTTACCTTCGACAGGGTGCCAAAAACATTCAGTACTTC. As protein: CASSAYLRQGAKNIQYF.

This clonotype appeared many times. The CDR3 end shows no conserved phenylalanine or tryptophan, and so a read error is likely. The DNA is omitted, as the CDR3 cannot be located on it reliably, and the CDR3 follows TCRdb's listing. The CDR3 protein is CSVEAQGQTRGI. The chain uses TRBV29-1 and TRBJ1-2; the table's D gene call, TRBD1, was not cross checked with the DNA. Counting both end residues, the CDR3 totals 12 amino acids. CDR1 and CDR2 from the germline V gene are SQVTM and ANQGSEA.

This clonotype was seen a handful of times. V is TRBV7-6 and J is TRBJ1-1, with 8 positions matching TRBD1. Germline values: CDR1 SGHVS, CDR2 FNYEAQ. J gave up 2 bases and V 5 bases, and 4 bases lay outside the gene matches. The CDR3 spans 14 residues. CDR3 sequence: CASSNQGANTEAFF. The CDR3 DNA reads TGTGCCAGCAGCAATCAGGGGGCCAACACTGAAGCTTTCTTT. The variable domain in full, completed from reference TRBV7-6 and TRBJ1-1, reads GAGVSQSPRYKVTKRGQDVALRCDPISGHVSLYWYRQALGQGPEFLTYFNYEAQQDKSGLPNDRFSAERPEGSISTLTIQRTEQRDSAMYRCASSNQGANTEAFFGQGTRLTVV.

The table lists this clonotype with many counts. CDR3 loop: CASSYDGYEQYF. For the CDR3, the DNA is TGTGCCAGCAGTTACGACGGCTACGAGCAGTACTTC. The chain employs TRBV28 and TRBJ2-7; no definite D call. The CDR3 runs to 12 residues. Trimming stripped 4 bases from V and 3 bases from J, with 7 bases between. Germline CDR1 reads MDHEN; CDR2 reads SYDVKM.

The CDR3 coding sequence is TGTGCCAGCAGCTCAGGGGGAGGGGGCTCCTACAATGAGCAGTTCTTC. Translating gives CASSSGGGGSYNEQFF. This chain joins TRBV7-3 and TRBJ2-1, with D perhaps given as TRBD1 or TRBD2 (7 bases each). V shed 4 bases and J shed 0 bases, with 13 bases lying between them. Per the germline V gene, CDR1 is SGHTA and CDR2 is FQGTGA. The CDR3 covers 16 residues. Looking up the rest from reference TRBV7-3 and TRBJ2-1 gives the full variable domain: GAGVSQTPSNKVTEKGKYVELRCDPISGHTALYWYRQSLGQGPEFLIYFQGTGAADDSGLPNDRFFAVRPEGSVSTLKIQRTERGDSAVYLCASSSGGGGSYNEQFFGPGTRLTVL.

This clonotype was counted ten times or more. The chain has TRBV5-1 and TRBJ2-4; perhaps D is TRBD1 or TRBD2 (5 bases each). CDR1 and CDR2 (germline): SGHRS, YFSETQ. Trimming cost V 1 base and J 6 bases, with 14 bases left between them. The CDR3 is made up of 15 amino acids. The CDR3 is CASSLTTGTGNIQYF. The CDR3 nucleotides are TGCGCCAGCAGCTTGACTACCGGGACGGGAAACATTCAGTACTTC.

This clonotype has at least ten counts. The V gene is TRBV4-1, the J gene TRBJ1-5; D is unclear. The CDR3 is 13 residues long. Trimming removed 1 base from V and 6 bases from J, with 7 bases in between. Germline V lookup: CDR1 MGHRA, CDR2 YSYEKL. CDR3 sequence: CASSQAQAQPQHF. CDR3 coding DNA: TGCGCCAGCAGCCAAGCGCAGGCTCAGCCCCAGCATTTT.

This clonotype occurred many times. V is TRBV6-2 or TRBV6-3 and J is TRBJ2-3; D is tentatively TRBD1 or TRBD2 (5 bases each). This CDR3 is built from 14 residues. V lost 4 bases and J 4 bases, leaving 12 bases between the germline ends. The germline gives CDR1 MNHEY, CDR2 SVGEGT. CDR3 amino acids: CASSLRGLSDTQYF. The CDR3 DNA reads as TGTGCCAGCAGTTTGAGGGGCTTATCAGATACGCAGTATTTT.

This chain joins TRBV6-1 and TRBJ2-3; TRBD2 agrees at 8 bases. Germline loops: CDR1 MNHNS, CDR2 SASEGT. The CDR3 has 14 residues. J gave up 3 bases and V 8 bases, and 7 bases lay outside the gene matches. CDR3 in amino acids: CASEDGGATDTQYF. CDR3 coding DNA: TGTGCCAGCGAGGACGGGGGGGCAACAGATACGCAGTATTTT.

This clonotype was seen ten or more times. The CDR3 bases are TGCGCCAGCAGCACGAGTAATTCACCCCTCCACTTT. Its protein is CASSTSNSPLHF. The chain couples TRBV5-1 to TRBJ1-6; no firm D call. The germline V and J ends were trimmed by 4 bases and 6 bases, with 5 bases remaining between them. The CDR3 length is 12 residues. Germline values: CDR1 SGHRS, CDR2 YFSETQ.

About this clonotype itself: A much larger clone sits a single nucleotide away, making a read error possible. This chain connects TRBV20-1 to TRBJ2-5, with a possible D match to TRBD2 (6 bases). Germline loops: CDR1 DFQATT, CDR2 SNEGSKA (reference sequence). The CDR3 is 17 amino acids. V shed 0 bases and J shed 0 bases, with 17 bases lying between them. The CDR3 DNA reads TGCAGTGCTAGAGACCCTCTTGGTAGCGGACACCAAGAGACCCAGTACTTC. It is translated as CSARDPLGSGHQETQYF.

This clonotype has a count of ten or more. V usage is TRBV12-3 or TRBV12-4 and J usage is TRBJ2-7, with D possibly TRBD2 on 6 matching bases. The germline V and J ends were trimmed by 3 bases and 6 bases, with 15 bases remaining between them. This CDR3 is 14 amino acids long. The chain's CDR3 is CASSFSPPRGEQYF. CDR3 coding DNA: TGTGCCAGCAGTTTTTCCCCGCCGCGGGGCGAGCAGTACTTC.

This clonotype has a count of ten or more. The J gene is TRBJ2-4, the V gene TRBV3-1; possibly TRBD1 for D (5 bases). The CDR3 sequence is 16 residues long. With 3 bases removed from V and 0 bases from J, the gap between germline ends came to 12 bases. Germline CDR1 LGHDT, CDR2 YNNKEL (reference sequence). In DNA form, the CDR3 reads TGTGCCAGCAGCCAGGGGCCGACTGGAGCCAAAAACATTCAGTACTTC. Encoded protein: CASSQGPTGAKNIQYF.

This clonotype was counted many times. The chain employs TRBV5-1 and TRBJ1-1, with 9 bases that match TRBD1. There are 14 residues in the CDR3. J lost 6 bases, V lost 3 bases, and 6 bases had no gene match. Germline V gene data show CDR1 as SGHRS and CDR2 as YFSETQ. CDR3 DNA: TGCGCCAGCAGCTGGGGGACAGGGACGCCTGAAGCTTTCTTT. As protein: CASSWGTGTPEAFF. The entire variable domain, with the rest obtained from reference TRBV5-1 and TRBJ1-1, is as follows: KAGVTQTPRYLIKTRGQQVTLSCSPISGHRSVSWYQQTPGQGLQFLFEYFSETQRNKGNFPGRFSGRQFSNSRSEMNVSTLELGDSALYLCASSWGTGTPEAFFGQGTRLTVV.

This clonotype was counted at least ten times. This chain connects TRBV5-1 to TRBJ2-5; tentative D call: TRBD1 (6 bases). CDR3 length: 15 residues. Germline V CDR1 and CDR2: SGHRS, YFSETQ. Trimming took off 6 bases at V and 5 bases at J, with 20 bases between the two ends. DNA of the CDR3: TGCGCCAGCACCGGGACAACAACACCCGGGGAGACCCAGTACTTC. Translating gives CASTGTTTPGETQYF.

This clonotype was seen ten or more times. The chain is built from TRBV5-1 and TRBJ2-7, with TRBD2 identical over 8 bases. CDR1 and CDR2 (germline): SGHRS, YFSETQ. The CDR3 sequence is 16 residues long. The J segment lost 2 bases and the V segment lost 0 bases, leaving 7 bases of the junction unmatched. The CDR3 spells CASSLGVAGYPYEQYF. The DNA of the CDR3 is TGCGCCAGCAGCTTGGGAGTAGCGGGGTACCCCTACGAGCAGTACTTC.

The V gene is TRBV6-1, the J gene TRBJ2-2; 8 bases align to TRBD2. Germline values: CDR1 MNHNS, CDR2 SASEGT. V lost 10 bases and J lost 5; bases outside the gene matches: 9. The CDR3 length is 14 residues. CDR3 DNA sequence: TGTGCCACTTCTCCGGGACTAGGGACCGGGGAGCTGTTTTTT. Residues: CATSPGLGTGELFF.

This chain joins TRBV7-2 and TRBJ2-7; tentatively, D is TRBD2 (6 bases). CDR1 is SGHTA and CDR2 is FQGNSA in the germline V gene. The CDR3 loop spans 15 amino acids. V was cut by 5 bases and J by 2 bases, with 16 bases left in between. The CDR3 region is CASSARRAVPYEQYF. The CDR3, as DNA: TGTGCCAGCAGCGCAAGGAGGGCCGTCCCCTACGAGCAGTACTTC.

This clonotype was seen ten or more times. The chain combines TRBV12-3 or TRBV12-4 with TRBJ2-2, with D perhaps matching TRBD2 (6 bases). The CDR3 contains 16 residues. The V and J ends lost 3 bases and 4 bases respectively, with 15 bases between them. The CDR3 here is CASSFYGSASTGELFF. Here the CDR3 DNA reads TGTGCCAGCAGTTTTTACGGGAGTGCCAGCACCGGGGAGCTGTTTTTT.

This chain connects TRBV20-1 to TRBJ2-3, with 11 bases fitting TRBD2. From germline, CDR1 is DFQATT and CDR2 SNEGSKA (reference sequence). The CDR3 extends over 16 amino acids. Trimming at V came to 6 bases and at J to 3 bases, leaving 11 bases not matched to a gene. CDR3 DNA sequence: TGCAGTGCACGAAAACGGACTAGCGGGTTGACAGATACGCAGTATTTT. Its protein is CSARKRTSGLTDTQYF.

This sequence joins TRBV28 and TRBJ1-6; possibly TRBD1 for D (5 bases). The CDR3 covers 16 residues. The V gene's germline CDR1 is MDHEN and CDR2 SYDVKM. Deletions cut 3 bases from V and 5 bases from J, with 14 bases between. The CDR3 spells CASSLFGAGNNSPLHF. CDR3 coding DNA: TGTGCCAGCAGTTTGTTCGGGGCGGGGAATAATTCACCCCTCCACTTT.

The V call is TRBV20-1, the J call TRBJ1-1; possible D gene TRBD1, 5 bases. V was pared by 0 bases and J by 0 bases, with 14 bases between. This CDR3 is 16 amino acids long. The germline gives CDR1 DFQATT, CDR2 SNEGSKA (reference sequence). The CDR3 DNA reads TGCAGTGCTAGAGATATTAGGGCGGGGGTGAACACTGAAGCTTTCTTT. Protein sequence: CSARDIRAGVNTEAFF.

This clonotype showed up just a few times. The rearrangement links TRBV6-5 to TRBJ2-7, with a possible D match to TRBD1 (6 bases). The CDR3 sequence is 13 residues long. From germline, CDR1 is MNHEY and CDR2 SVGAGI. V was clipped by 0 bases and J by 7 bases, with 10 bases between them. This CDR3 is CASSYSGRGEQYV. The CDR3 region has the DNA TGTGCCAGCAGTTACTCGGGAAGGGGGGAGCAGTACGTC.

This clonotype has at least ten counts. The V gene is TRBV24-1, the J gene TRBJ2-1, with 7 nucleotides matching TRBD1. Germline CDR1 KGHDR, CDR2 SFDVKD. J lost 6 bases, V lost 4 bases, and 8 bases had no gene match. CDR3 size: 15 residues. CDR3 coding DNA: TGTGCCACCAGTGAGCCGACAGGGCTTGGCAATGAGCAGTTCTTC. It is translated as CATSEPTGLGNEQFF.

This clonotype has ten or more counts. The V call is TRBV24-1, the J call TRBJ2-1; no definite D call. Between the trimmed V and J ends, which lost 1 base and 2 bases, there was a span of 8 bases. Germline CDR1 KGHDR, CDR2 SFDVKD. The CDR3 length is 15 residues. CDR3 sequence reads: CATSDFGRPYNEQFF. CDR3 DNA sequence: TGTGCCACCAGTGATTTCGGTAGACCCTACAATGAGCAGTTCTTC.